Detailed here is one T cell receptor (beta chain). Its antigen is still unknown. From the RACE reads, TCRdb called clonotypes with MiXCR, one entry per CDR3 protein. The sample includes roughly 69,000 distinct CDR3 sequences, 10% of them seen just once. Sample time point: patch test 2, 6 weeks after DPC sensitization. Treatment: therapeutic diphenylcyclopropenone sensitization with weekly scalp DPC. The data are from a study of human T cells and chemical hapten exposure. Regarding the study as a whole: PT1 expanded TCR counts correlated positively with patch test score.

V was cut by 4 bases and J by 4 bases, with 5 bases left in between. This CDR3 spans 11 amino acids. CDR1 DFQATT and CDR2 SNEGSKA come from the germline V gene (reference sequence). The chain couples TRBV20-1 to TRBJ2-1; no definite D call. Sequenced here: whole blood, sampled in connection with sensitization to the hapten diphenylcyclopropenone (DPC). The receptor was derived from a woman aged 45 to 65 with alopecia areata. Some clones in this sample may be carry-over from other donors' samples. The CDR3 DNA reads TGCAGTGCTAATACTTACAATGAGCAGTTCTTC. This encodes CSANTYNEQFF.